This T cell receptor beta chain was sequenced for a study of control samples from healthy donors and cancer patients. The germline V gene has CDR1 SGHAT and CDR2 FQNNGV. The V and J ends lost 0 bases and 2 bases, in that order; junction bases with no gene match: 5. The CDR3 has 18 amino acids. Libraries were prepared by immunoSEQ multiplex PCR; TCRdb keeps only in-frame clonotypes and omits some of them. Found here are about 92,000 clones, approximately 82% of them singletons; the top ten hold roughly 9.8%. The material sequenced was blood. This TCR was sampled from a woman aged 60-75 years in good health. The chain combines TRBV11-2 with TRBJ2-3; 13 positions agree with TRBD2. CDR3 DNA sequence: TGTGCCAGCAGCTTAGACGAGGGACTAGCGGGGATCACAGATACGCAGTATTTT. This sequence encodes CASSLDEGLAGITDTQYF.